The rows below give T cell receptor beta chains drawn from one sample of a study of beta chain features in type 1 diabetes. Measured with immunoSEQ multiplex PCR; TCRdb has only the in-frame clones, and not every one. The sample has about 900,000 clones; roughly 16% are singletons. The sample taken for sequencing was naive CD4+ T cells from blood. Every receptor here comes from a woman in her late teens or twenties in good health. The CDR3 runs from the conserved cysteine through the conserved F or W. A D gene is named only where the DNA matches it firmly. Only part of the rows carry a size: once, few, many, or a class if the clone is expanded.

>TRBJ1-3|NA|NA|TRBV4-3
TGCGCCAGCAGCCAAGAATTCGGACAGCTATATTTT
CASSQEFGQLYF
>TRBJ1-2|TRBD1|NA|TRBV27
TGTGCCAGCAGTTTACGTGGGACAGGAGGCTACACCTTC
CASSLRGTGGYTF
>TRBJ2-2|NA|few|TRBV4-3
TGCGCCAGCAGCCAGGAGACCGACAGAGCCACCGGGGAGCTGTTTTTT
CASSQETDRATGELFF
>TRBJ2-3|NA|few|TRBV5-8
TGTGCCAGCAGCTTGTATATACGCTTAAGCACAGATACGCAGTATTTT
CASSLYIRLSTDTQYF
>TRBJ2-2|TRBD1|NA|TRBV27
TGTGCCAGCAGAGGACAGGGAACGGGGGGGGAGCTGTTTTTT
CASRGQGTGGELFF
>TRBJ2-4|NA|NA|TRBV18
TGTGCCAGCTCACCACCTGGGGTGAACATTCAGTACTTC
CASSPPGVNIQYF
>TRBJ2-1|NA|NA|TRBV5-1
TGCGCCAGCAGCCCTAGCGCGAGAAGCTCCTACAATGAGCAGTTCTTC
CASSPSARSSYNEQFF
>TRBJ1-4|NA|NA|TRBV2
TGTGCCACCGCGACAGTTCCTAATGAAAAACTGTTTTTT
CATATVPNEKLFF
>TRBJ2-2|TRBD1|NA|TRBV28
TGTGCCATCCCCGGGGACAGCAACACCGGGGAGCTGTTTTTT
CAIPGDSNTGELFF
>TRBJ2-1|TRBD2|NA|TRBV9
TGTGCCAGCAGCTACGGTAGTAGCGGGAGCGGGTCGTCCGGAAATGAGCAGTTCTTC
CASSYGSSGSGSSGNEQFF
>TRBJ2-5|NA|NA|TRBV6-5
TGTGCCAGCAGTCCACAAGAGACCCAGTACTTC
CASSPQETQYF
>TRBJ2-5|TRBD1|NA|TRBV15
TGTGCCACCAGCAGAGACGACAGGGACCAAGAGACCCAGTACTTC
CATSRDDRDQETQYF
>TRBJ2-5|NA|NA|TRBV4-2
TGTGCCAGCAGCCAAGTTATGGGTGTCGGGAAAGGAGAGACCCAGTACTTC
CASSQVMGVGKGETQYF
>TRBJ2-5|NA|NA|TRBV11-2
TGTGCCAGCAGCCCGGGAAGTATGACCCGGACCCAGTACTTC
CASSPGSMTRTQYF
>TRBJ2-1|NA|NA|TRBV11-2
TGTGCCAGCAGCTTAGACGGTCGGGGCTCTCAGAATGAGCAGTTCTTC
CASSLDGRGSQNEQFF
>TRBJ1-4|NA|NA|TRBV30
TGTGCCTGGATCTACCCATGGTTTTTT
CAWIYPWFF
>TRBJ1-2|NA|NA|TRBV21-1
TGTGCAGGGGGCAGGTACGGCTACACCTTC
CAGGRYGYTF
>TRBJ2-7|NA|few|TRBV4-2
TGTGCCAGCAGCCAAGATCTTGGGAATAGCGGACCTTACGAGCAGTACTTC
CASSQDLGNSGPYEQYF
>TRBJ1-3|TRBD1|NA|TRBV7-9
TGTGCAGGGGACAGGGGATCGGGCACCATATATTTT
CAGDRGSGTIYF
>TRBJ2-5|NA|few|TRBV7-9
TGTGCCAGCAGCTTAGTCGCAGGGGGGCAAGAGACCCAGTACTTC
CASSLVAGGQETQYF
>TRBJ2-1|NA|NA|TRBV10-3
TGTGCCATCAGTGGCGAGGGGAATGAGCAGTTCTTC
CAISGEGNEQFF
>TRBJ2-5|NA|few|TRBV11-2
TGTGCCAGCAGCTTACAGGGGCCGCGCCAGGGGATCATGGAGACCCAGTACTTC
CASSLQGPRQGIMETQYF
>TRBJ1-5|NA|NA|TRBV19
TGTGCCAGTAGTATGGGCCCCCAGGAGTATCAGCCCCAGCATTTT
CASSMGPQEYQPQHF